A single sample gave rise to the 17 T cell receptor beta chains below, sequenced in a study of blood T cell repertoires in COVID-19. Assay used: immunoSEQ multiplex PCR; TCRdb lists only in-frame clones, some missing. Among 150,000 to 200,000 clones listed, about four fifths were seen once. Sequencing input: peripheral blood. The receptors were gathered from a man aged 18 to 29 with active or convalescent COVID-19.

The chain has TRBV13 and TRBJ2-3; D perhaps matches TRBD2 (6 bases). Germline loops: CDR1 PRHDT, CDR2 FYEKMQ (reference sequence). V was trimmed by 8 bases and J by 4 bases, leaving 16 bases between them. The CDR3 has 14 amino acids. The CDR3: CASLLTGVADTQYF. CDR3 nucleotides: TGTGCCAGCCTCCTTACGGGGGTTGCAGATACGCAGTATTTT.

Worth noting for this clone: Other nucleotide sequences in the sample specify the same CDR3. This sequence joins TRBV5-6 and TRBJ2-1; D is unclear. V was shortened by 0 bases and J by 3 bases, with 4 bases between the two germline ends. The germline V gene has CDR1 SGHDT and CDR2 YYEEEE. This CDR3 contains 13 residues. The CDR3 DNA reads TGTGCCAGCAGCTTGGACAACTACAATGAGCAGTTCTTC. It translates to CASSLDNYNEQFF.

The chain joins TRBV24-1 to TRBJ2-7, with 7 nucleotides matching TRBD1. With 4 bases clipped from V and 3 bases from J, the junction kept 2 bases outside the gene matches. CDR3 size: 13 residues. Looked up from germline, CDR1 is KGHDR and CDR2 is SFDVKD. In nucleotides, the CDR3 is TGTGCCACCAGTGACGGGACAGACTACGAGCAGTACTTC. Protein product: CATSDGTDYEQYF.

The DNA for the CDR3 is TGTGCCAGTAGTACACAGGTCTACAATGAGCAGTTCTTC. Its translation: CASSTQVYNEQFF. The rearrangement joins TRBV19 to TRBJ2-1; TRBD1 might be the D (5 bases). Germline V gene data show CDR1 as LNHDA and CDR2 as SQIVND (reference sequence). The CDR3 extends over 13 amino acids. The V end lost 4 bases, the J end lost 3 bases, and 7 bases lay between the germline ends.

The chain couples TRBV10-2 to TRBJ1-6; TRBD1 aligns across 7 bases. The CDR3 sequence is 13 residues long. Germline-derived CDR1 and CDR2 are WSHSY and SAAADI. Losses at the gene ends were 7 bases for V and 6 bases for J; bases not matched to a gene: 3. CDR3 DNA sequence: TGCGCCAGCACCCGGGACAGTAATTCACCCCTCCACTTT. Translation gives CASTRDSNSPLHF.

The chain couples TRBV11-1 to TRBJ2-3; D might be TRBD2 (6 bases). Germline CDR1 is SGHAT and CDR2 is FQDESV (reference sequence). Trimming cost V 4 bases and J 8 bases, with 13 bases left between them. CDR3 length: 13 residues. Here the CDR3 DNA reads TGTGCCAGCAGCTCCCCGTTCGGGGGTACGCAGTATTTT. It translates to CASSSPFGGTQYF.

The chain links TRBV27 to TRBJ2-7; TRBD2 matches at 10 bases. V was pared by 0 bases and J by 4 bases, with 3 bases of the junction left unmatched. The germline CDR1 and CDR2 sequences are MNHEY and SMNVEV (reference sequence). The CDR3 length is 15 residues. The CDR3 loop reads CASSLSASGSYEQYF. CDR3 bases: TGTGCCAGCAGTTTATCGGCTAGCGGGAGTTACGAGCAGTACTTC.

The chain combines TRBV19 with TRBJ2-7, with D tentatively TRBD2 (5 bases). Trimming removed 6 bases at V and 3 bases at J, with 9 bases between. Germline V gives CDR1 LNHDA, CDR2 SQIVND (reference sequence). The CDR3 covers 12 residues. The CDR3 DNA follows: TGTGCCAGTAGCCAACTAGGCTACGAGCAGTACTTC. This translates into CASSQLGYEQYF. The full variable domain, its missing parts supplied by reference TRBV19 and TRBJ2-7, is DGGITQSPKYLFRKEGQNVTLSCEQNLNHDAMYWYRQDPGQGLRLIYYSQIVNDFQKGDIAEGYSVSREKKESFPLTVTSAQKNPTAFYLCASSQLGYEQYFGPGTRLTVT.

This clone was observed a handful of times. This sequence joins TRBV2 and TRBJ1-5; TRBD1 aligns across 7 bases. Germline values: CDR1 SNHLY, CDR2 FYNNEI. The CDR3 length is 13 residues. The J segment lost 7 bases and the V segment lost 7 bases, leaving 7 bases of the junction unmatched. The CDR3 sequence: CASTDRVGQPQHF. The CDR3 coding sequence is TGTGCCAGCACCGACAGGGTTGGGCAGCCCCAGCATTTT. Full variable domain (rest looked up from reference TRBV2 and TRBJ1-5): EPEVTQTPSHQVTQMGQEVILRCVPISNHLYFYWYRQILGQKVEFLVSFYNNEISEKSEIFDDQFSVERPDGSNFTLKIRSTKLEDSAMYFCASTDRVGQPQHFGDGTRLSIL.

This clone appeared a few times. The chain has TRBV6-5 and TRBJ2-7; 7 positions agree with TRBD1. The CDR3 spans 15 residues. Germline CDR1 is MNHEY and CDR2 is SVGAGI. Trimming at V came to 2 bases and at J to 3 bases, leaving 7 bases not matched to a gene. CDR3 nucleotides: TGTGCCAGCAGTTACGCTCAGGGACAGAACTACGAGCAGTACTTC. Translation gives CASSYAQGQNYEQYF.

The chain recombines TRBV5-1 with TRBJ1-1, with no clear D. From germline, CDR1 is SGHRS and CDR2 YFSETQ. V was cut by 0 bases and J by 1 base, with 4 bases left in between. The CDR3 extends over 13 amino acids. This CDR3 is CASSLVRNTEAFF. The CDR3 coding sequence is TGCGCCAGCAGCTTGGTCCGGAACACTGAAGCTTTCTTT.

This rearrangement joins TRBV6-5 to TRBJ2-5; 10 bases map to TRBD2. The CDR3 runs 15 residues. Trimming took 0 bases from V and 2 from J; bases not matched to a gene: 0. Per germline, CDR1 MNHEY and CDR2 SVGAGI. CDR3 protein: CASSYSTSGQETQYF. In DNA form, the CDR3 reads TGTGCCAGCAGTTACTCGACTAGCGGGCAAGAGACCCAGTACTTC.

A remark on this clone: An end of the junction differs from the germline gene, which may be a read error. Written as DNA, the CDR3 is TGTGCCAGCAGCCAAGATCGGGGTCTATCCCCCCTTTTT. Its translation: CASSQDRGLSPLF. The V and J genes are TRBV4-2 and TRBJ2-3; D might be TRBD2 (5 bases). The CDR3 is made up of 13 amino acids. Germline V gene data show CDR1 as LGHNA and CDR2 as YNFKEQ.

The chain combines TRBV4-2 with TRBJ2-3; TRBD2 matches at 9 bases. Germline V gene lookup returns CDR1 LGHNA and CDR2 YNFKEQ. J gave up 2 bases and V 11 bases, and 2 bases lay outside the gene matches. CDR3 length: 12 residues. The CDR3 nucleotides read TGTGCCTCTAGCGGGGACACAGATACGCAGTATTTT. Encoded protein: CASSGDTDTQYF.

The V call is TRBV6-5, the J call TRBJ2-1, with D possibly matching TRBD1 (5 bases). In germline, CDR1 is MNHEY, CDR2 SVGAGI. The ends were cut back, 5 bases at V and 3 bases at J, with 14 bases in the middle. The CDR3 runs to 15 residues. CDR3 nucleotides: TGTGCCAGCAGTCGCGATAGGGGAAGCTACAATGAGCAGTTCTTC. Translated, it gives CASSRDRGSYNEQFF.

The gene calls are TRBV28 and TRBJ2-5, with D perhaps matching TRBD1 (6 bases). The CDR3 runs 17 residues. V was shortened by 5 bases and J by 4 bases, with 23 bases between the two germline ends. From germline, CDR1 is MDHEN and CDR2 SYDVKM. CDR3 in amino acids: CASSPLYSTGLLETQYF. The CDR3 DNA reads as TGTGCCAGCAGTCCACTTTATTCTACAGGGCTCCTAGAGACCCAGTACTTC.

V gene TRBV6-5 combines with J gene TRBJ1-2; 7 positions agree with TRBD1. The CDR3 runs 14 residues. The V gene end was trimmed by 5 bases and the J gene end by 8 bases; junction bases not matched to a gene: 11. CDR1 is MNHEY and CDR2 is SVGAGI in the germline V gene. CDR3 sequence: CASSPIGQAEGYTF. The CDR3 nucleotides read TGTGCCAGCAGTCCTATAGGACAGGCCGAGGGCTACACCTTC.